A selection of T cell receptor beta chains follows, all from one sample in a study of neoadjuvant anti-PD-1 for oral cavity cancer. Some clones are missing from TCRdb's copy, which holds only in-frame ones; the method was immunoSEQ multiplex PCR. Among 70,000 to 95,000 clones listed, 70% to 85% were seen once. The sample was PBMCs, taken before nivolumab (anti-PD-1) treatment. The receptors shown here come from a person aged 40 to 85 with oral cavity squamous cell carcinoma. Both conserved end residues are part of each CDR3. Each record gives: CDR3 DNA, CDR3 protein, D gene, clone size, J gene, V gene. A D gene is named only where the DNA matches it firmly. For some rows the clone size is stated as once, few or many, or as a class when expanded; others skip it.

DNA: TGTGCCAGCAGCCCACAGGGGGGAAACACTGAAGCTTTCTTT; CDR3: CASSPQGGNTEAFF; D: TRBD1; size: .; J: TRBJ1-1; V: TRBV6-4
DNA: TGTGCCAGCAGCGTAGCTGGGACAGGGACCGAGCAGTACTTC; CDR3: CASSVAGTGTEQYF; D: TRBD1; size: .; J: TRBJ2-7; V: TRBV9
DNA: TGTGCCATCAGTTCCCCCCGGGACTCGAGCTCCTACGAGCAGTACTTC; CDR3: CAISSPRDSSSYEQYF; D: .; size: .; J: TRBJ2-7; V: TRBV10-3
DNA: TGTGCTAGTGGTCCCTTAGAAGCCGGCGAAAAACTGTTTTTT; CDR3: CASGPLEAGEKLFF; D: .; size: .; J: TRBJ1-4; V: TRBV12-5
DNA: TGTGCCAGCAGTTACCAGAGTGGGTCAGTAGCTTTCTTT; CDR3: CASSYQSGSVAFF; D: .; size: .; J: TRBJ1-1; V: TRBV6-5
DNA: TGTGCCAGCAGTCGCCCCCTCGCGGCAGGGGGCAATGAGCAGTTCTTC; CDR3: CASSRPLAAGGNEQFF; D: TRBD1; size: .; J: TRBJ2-1; V: TRBV27
DNA: TGTGCCAGCAGTTACGGGGGGCTCGACACTGAAGCTTTCTTT; CDR3: CASSYGGLDTEAFF; D: .; size: once; J: TRBJ1-1; V: TRBV6-6
DNA: TGTGCCACCAGCAGTGGGACTTTCAGCTCCTACAATGAGCAGTTCTTC; CDR3: CATSSGTFSSYNEQFF; D: .; size: .; J: TRBJ2-1; V: TRBV15
DNA: TGTGCCTCCTCGACAGGCTATGGCTACACCTTC; CDR3: CASSTGYGYTF; D: .; size: .; J: TRBJ1-2; V: TRBV30
DNA: TGTGCCTGCGGGTTGCCCAACACCGGGGAGCTGTTTTTT; CDR3: CACGLPNTGELFF; D: .; size: .; J: TRBJ2-2; V: TRBV28
DNA: TGTGCCAGCAGTCGACGGGGGAGTCAGGTCGTCAATGAGCAGTTCTTC; CDR3: CASSRRGSQVVNEQFF; D: .; size: .; J: TRBJ2-1; V: TRBV27
DNA: TGTGCCAGCAGTTTCCGGACTCCGGTCGGGGAGCTGTTTTTT; CDR3: CASSFRTPVGELFF; D: .; size: .; J: TRBJ2-2; V: TRBV27
DNA: TGCGCCAGCAGCTCGGGACTAGCGGAAACAACCTACAATGAGCAGTTCTTC; CDR3: CASSSGLAETTYNEQFF; D: TRBD2; size: .; J: TRBJ2-1; V: TRBV5-1
DNA: TGTGCCAGCAGTTCCACCGGCCCTGTCGATGGCTACACCTTC; CDR3: CASSSTGPVDGYTF; D: .; size: .; J: TRBJ1-2; V: TRBV6-5
DNA: TGTGCCAGCAGTCTTTACAATGAGCAGTTCTTC; CDR3: CASSLYNEQFF; D: .; size: .; J: TRBJ2-1; V: TRBV27
DNA: TGTGCCAGCAGTGCAGGGGGCATAAACACCGGGGAGCTGTTTTTT; CDR3: CASSAGGINTGELFF; D: TRBD1; size: .; J: TRBJ2-2; V: TRBV25-1
DNA: TGTGCCAGCAGCTTCACCGGGGAGCTGTTTTTT; CDR3: CASSFTGELFF; D: .; size: .; J: TRBJ2-2; V: TRBV7-6
DNA: TGTGCCAGCAGCCCCCTAGCGGGCCTCGAGCAGTACTTC; CDR3: CASSPLAGLEQYF; D: TRBD2; size: .; J: TRBJ2-7; V: TRBV7-3
DNA: TGTGCCAGCAGAGTCCTCTCTGACGGCGGCTACACCTTC; CDR3: CASRVLSDGGYTF; D: .; size: few; J: TRBJ1-2; V: TRBV2
DNA: TGTGCCACCAGCAGAGAGGGGCAGACTAATGAAAAACTGTTTTTT; CDR3: CATSREGQTNEKLFF; D: .; size: once; J: TRBJ1-4; V: TRBV15
DNA: TGCAGCGGCGGTGGGCAGAACTATGGCTACACCTTC; CDR3: CSGGGQNYGYTF; D: .; size: .; J: TRBJ1-2; V: TRBV29-1
DNA: TGTGCCAGCAGTGATCGACAGGGCCCCTACGAGCAGTACTTC; CDR3: CASSDRQGPYEQYF; D: TRBD1; size: .; J: TRBJ2-7; V: TRBV2
DNA: TGTGCCAGCAGCCCAGGTGGGAGGGCTGAAGCTTTCTTT; CDR3: CASSPGGRAEAFF; D: .; size: .; J: TRBJ1-1; V: TRBV7-9
DNA: TGTGCCAGCAGCTTAGGGGCCCCGACCTCCCATCAGCCCCAGCATTTT; CDR3: CASSLGAPTSHQPQHF; D: .; size: few; J: TRBJ1-5; V: TRBV7-9
DNA: TGTGCCAGCAGTGAGACCCGACAGGGACTTGGCTACACCTTC; CDR3: CASSETRQGLGYTF; D: TRBD1; size: few; J: TRBJ1-2; V: TRBV25-1
DNA: TGTGCCAGCAGTGAGACAGGTTGGGGCACAGATACGCAGTATTTT; CDR3: CASSETGWGTDTQYF; D: .; size: .; J: TRBJ2-3; V: TRBV2
DNA: TGCAGCTTCAAGAGGACAGCGAACACTGAAGCTTTCTTT; CDR3: CSFKRTANTEAFF; D: .; size: few; J: TRBJ1-1; V: TRBV29-1
DNA: TGTGCCAGCAGCCAAGAATGGGGGCTTCTAGGTCCAGATACGCAGTATTTT; CDR3: CASSQEWGLLGPDTQYF; D: .; size: .; J: TRBJ2-3; V: TRBV14
DNA: TGCGCCAGCAGCCAAGATCCAGGATCAGATACGCAGTATTTT; CDR3: CASSQDPGSDTQYF; D: .; size: .; J: TRBJ2-3; V: TRBV4-1
DNA: TGTGCCAGCAGTGAAGTATGGACAGGGCCCCAAAACATTCAGTACTTC; CDR3: CASSEVWTGPQNIQYF; D: TRBD1; size: .; J: TRBJ2-4; V: TRBV6-1
DNA: TGTGCCAGCAGCCAAGGGACTAGCGGGACCTACGAGCAGTACTTC; CDR3: CASSQGTSGTYEQYF; D: TRBD2; size: .; J: TRBJ2-7; V: TRBV7-9
DNA: TGCGCCAGCAGCTTCATCGGGGCCGAGACCCAGTACTTC; CDR3: CASSFIGAETQYF; D: .; size: .; J: TRBJ2-5; V: TRBV5-1
DNA: TGCAGCGTTGATCGTCAGGGCCACGAGCAGTACTTC; CDR3: CSVDRQGHEQYF; D: .; size: .; J: TRBJ2-7; V: TRBV29-1
DNA: TGTGCCAGCAGCCCCCGGGTGGGAGATGGCTACACCTTC; CDR3: CASSPRVGDGYTF; D: .; size: .; J: TRBJ1-2; V: TRBV7-6
DNA: TGTGCCAGCAGCGCCCGGGACTCTGATGAGCAGTTCTTC; CDR3: CASSARDSDEQFF; D: .; size: .; J: TRBJ2-1; V: TRBV6-4
DNA: TGTGCCAGCAGCCAAGTTAGTGAGACCCAGTACTTC; CDR3: CASSQVSETQYF; D: .; size: .; J: TRBJ2-5; V: TRBV7-9
DNA: TGTGCCAGCAGCCCGACTAGCGGGAACACCGGGGAGCTGTTTTTT; CDR3: CASSPTSGNTGELFF; D: TRBD2; size: .; J: TRBJ2-2; V: TRBV4-2
DNA: TGTGCCACCAGCAGGGGGGGACAGTCCAGCGTGAAGACCCAGTACTTC; CDR3: CATSRGGQSSVKTQYF; D: .; size: .; J: TRBJ2-5; V: TRBV15
DNA: TGTGCCAGCAGCTCGAACAGCCCTAATCAGCCCCAGCATTTT; CDR3: CASSSNSPNQPQHF; D: .; size: .; J: TRBJ1-5; V: TRBV11-2
DNA: TGTGCCAGCAGTTTCCGGGACAGGGATGAGAATGAGCAGTTCTTC; CDR3: CASSFRDRDENEQFF; D: TRBD1; size: .; J: TRBJ2-1; V: TRBV2
DNA: TGTGCCAGCACCCTCCAGGGGAACACTGAAGCTTTCTTT; CDR3: CASTLQGNTEAFF; D: .; size: .; J: TRBJ1-1; V: TRBV5-8